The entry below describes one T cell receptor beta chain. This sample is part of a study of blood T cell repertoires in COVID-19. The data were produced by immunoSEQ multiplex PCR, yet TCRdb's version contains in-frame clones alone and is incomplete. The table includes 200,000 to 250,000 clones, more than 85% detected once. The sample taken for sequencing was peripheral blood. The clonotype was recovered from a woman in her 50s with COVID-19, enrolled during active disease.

Here the CDR3 reads CASSDQAGGIDTIYF. The CDR3 nucleotides read TGTGCCAGCAGTGATCAAGCAGGGGGAATAGACACCATATATTTT. This rearrangement joins TRBV25-1 to TRBJ1-3; TRBD1 matches at 7 bases. The J segment lost 8 bases and the V segment lost 3 bases, leaving 10 bases of the junction unmatched. The CDR3 loop spans 15 amino acids. The germline V gene has CDR1 MGHDK and CDR2 SYGVNS. The full variable domain, with the rest looked up from reference TRBV25-1 and TRBJ1-3, is EADIYQTPRYLVIGTGKKITLECSQTMGHDKMYWYQQDPGMELHLIHYSYGVNSTEKGDLSSESTVSRIRTEHFPLTLESARPSHTSQYLCASSDQAGGIDTIYFGEGSWLTVV.